Listed here are 19 T cell receptor beta chains from one sample, sequenced in a study of T cell changes during pregnancy in multiple sclerosis. Generated by immunoSEQ multiplex PCR, the TCRdb table keeps only in-frame clones and is missing some. Of approximately 35,000 clones listed, about nine tenths are singletons. The specimen was CD4+ T cells from peripheral blood mononuclear cells, collected in the third trimester of pregnancy. These receptors came from a female donor in good health, enrolled as a control in a pregnancy study.

The J gene is TRBJ1-1, the V gene TRBV18, with TRBD1 identical over 7 bases. J lost 6 bases, V lost 3 bases, and 7 bases had no gene match. This CDR3 comprises 14 residues. Germline V gene data show CDR1 as KGHSH and CDR2 as LQKENI. The CDR3: CASSPGQVASEAFF. The CDR3 nucleotides read TGTGCCAGCTCACCCGGACAGGTGGCGTCTGAAGCTTTCTTT.

This chain links TRBV5-1 with TRBJ2-5; TRBD2 might be the D (6 bases). CDR1 and CDR2 from the germline V gene are SGHRS and YFSETQ. The CDR3 sequence is 14 residues long. V was shortened by 0 bases and J by 4 bases, with 10 bases between the two germline ends. In DNA form, the CDR3 reads TGCGCCAGCAGCTTGGGGCGGGAAGGAGAGACCCAGTACTTC. It specifies CASSLGREGETQYF.

The gene calls are TRBV5-1 and TRBJ2-1, with TRBD1 matching 7 bases. The V gene end was trimmed by 1 base and the J gene end by 0 bases; junction bases not matched to a gene: 10. Per the germline V gene, CDR1 is SGHRS and CDR2 is YFSETQ. The CDR3 loop spans 18 amino acids. The CDR3 DNA reads as TGCGCCAGCAGCTTGAACAGGGGCCTATATTTCTCCTACAATGAGCAGTTCTTC. The encoded protein is CASSLNRGLYFSYNEQFF.

The V gene is TRBV5-5, the J gene TRBJ2-5; 9 positions match TRBD2. CDR1 and CDR2 from the germline V gene are SGHKS and YYEKEE (reference sequence). This CDR3 has 16 amino acids. Unmatched junction bases numbered 9, after V lost 1 base and J lost 5 bases. Here the CDR3 reads CASSLFSGGIGETQYF. The CDR3 DNA reads as TGTGCCAGCAGCTTGTTTAGCGGGGGCATTGGGGAGACCCAGTACTTC.

This clone was counted a single time. This chain uses TRBV7-9 with TRBJ2-5, with D possibly matching TRBD1 (5 bases). The germline V and J ends were trimmed by 3 bases and 5 bases, with 10 bases remaining between them. The CDR3 has 13 residues. Germline V gene lookup returns CDR1 SEHNR and CDR2 FQNEAQ (reference sequence). Here the CDR3 DNA reads TGTGCCAGCAGCTTGACAGCCTGGGAGACCCAGTACTTC. This encodes CASSLTAWETQYF.

The rearrangement joins TRBV15 to TRBJ2-3; the match to TRBD2 covers 8 bases. The CDR3 is 17 residues long. The V and J ends lost 0 bases and 5 bases, in that order; junction bases with no gene match: 10. CDR1 is LNHNV and CDR2 is YYDKDF in the germline V gene (reference sequence). The CDR3 protein is CATSRDLLPGGGDTQYF. The CDR3 DNA reads TGTGCCACCAGCAGAGATCTACTACCCGGGGGGGGAGATACGCAGTATTTT.

V usage is TRBV7-9 and J usage is TRBJ1-1; 8 bases match TRBD1. Germline-derived CDR1 and CDR2 are SEHNR and FQNEAQ (reference sequence). The CDR3 is 17 residues long. Unmatched junction bases numbered 11, after V lost 4 bases and J lost 1 base. This chain's CDR3 is CASSSRQGKNGNTEAFF. The CDR3 region has the DNA TGTGCCAGCAGCTCCAGACAGGGGAAAAATGGGAACACTGAAGCTTTCTTT.

This clone was picked up a small number of times. This chain uses TRBV7-9 with TRBJ1-4; D possibly corresponds to TRBD1 (5 bases). The length of the CDR3 is 15 residues. V dropped 5 bases and J dropped 0 bases, with 10 bases sitting between them. Germline loops: CDR1 SEHNR, CDR2 FQNEAQ (reference sequence). The CDR3, as DNA: TGTGCCAGCAGCGCCAAGGGGTCAACTAATGAAAAACTGTTTTTT. Its translation: CASSAKGSTNEKLFF.

This sequence joins TRBV28 and TRBJ2-7; a weak D match, TRBD1 (5 bases). CDR1 and CDR2 from the germline V gene are MDHEN and SYDVKM. The CDR3 has 15 amino acids. Between the trimmed V and J ends, which lost 3 bases and 0 bases, there was a span of 12 bases. CDR3 amino acids: CASSFGHHSSYEQYF. The CDR3 region has the DNA TGTGCCAGCAGTTTCGGACACCACAGCTCCTACGAGCAGTACTTC.

The rearrangement links TRBV5-4 to TRBJ2-1, with 13 bases matching TRBD2. The ends lost 5 bases at V and 7 bases at J; junction bases unmatched: 12. The CDR3 has 17 amino acids. Germline CDR1 and CDR2: SGHNT and YYREEE (reference sequence). CDR3 loop: CASSTGLAGESGNEQFF. CDR3 in DNA: TGTGCCAGCAGTACCGGACTAGCGGGAGAAAGCGGGAATGAGCAGTTCTTC. The full variable domain, its missing parts supplied by reference TRBV5-4 and TRBJ2-1, is ETGVTQSPTHLIKTRGQQVTLRCSSQSGHNTVSWYQQALGQGPQFIFQYYREEENGRGNFPPRFSGLQFPNYSSELNVNALELDDSALYLCASSTGLAGESGNEQFFGPGTRLTVL.

DNA for the CDR3: TGTGCCAGCAGCCGAGACAGGGTGGATCAGCCCCAGCATTTT. It is translated as CASSRDRVDQPQHF. This rearrangement joins TRBV28 to TRBJ1-5; 7 positions match TRBD1. This CDR3 contains 14 residues. Germline CDR1 reads MDHEN; CDR2 reads SYDVKM. V dropped 6 bases and J dropped 5; count of bases not matched to a gene: 7.

J is TRBJ2-7 and V is TRBV29-1, with D perhaps matching TRBD2 (6 bases). The CDR3 sequence is 13 residues long. V lost 6 bases, J lost 4 bases, and 16 bases lay in between. The germline V gene has CDR1 SQVTM and CDR2 ANQGSEA. CDR3: CSVRTRLGYEQYF. CDR3 in DNA: TGCAGCGTCAGGACCCGACTAGGATACGAGCAGTACTTC.

This chain uses TRBV4-2 with TRBJ2-1; 10 bases line up with TRBD1. The J segment lost 9 bases and the V segment lost 0 bases, leaving 8 bases of the junction unmatched. The germline gives CDR1 LGHNA, CDR2 YNFKEQ. The CDR3 extends over 16 amino acids. The CDR3 here is CASSQDPGQGFGEQFF. As DNA, the CDR3 is TGTGCCAGCAGCCAAGATCCGGGACAGGGGTTCGGTGAGCAGTTCTTC.

CDR3 amino acids: CASSIGTGGYNEQFF. The CDR3 nucleotides read TGCGCCAGCAGCATAGGGACCGGGGGATACAATGAGCAGTTCTTC. This chain connects TRBV5-1 to TRBJ2-1; D might be TRBD2 (6 bases). The CDR3 spans 15 residues. V shed 4 bases and J shed 4 bases, with 15 bases lying between them. The germline CDR1 and CDR2 sequences are SGHRS and YFSETQ.

About this clone itself: At one boundary the junction diverges from the germline segment, which might be a read error. The chain recombines TRBV7-3 with TRBJ2-7; TRBD2 is a possible D gene (8 bases). CDR3 length equals 14 residues. Germline V gene data show CDR1 as SGHTA and CDR2 as FQGTGA. The CDR3, as DNA: TGTGCCAGCAGCTTAACAGGGGGCAGCGGGAGCTTTAACTTC. Its protein product is CASSLTGGSGSFNF.

This clone was recorded a few times. V gene TRBV4-1 combines with J gene TRBJ1-5, with D maybe TRBD1 (6 bases). The germline V gene encodes CDR1 MGHRA and CDR2 YSYEKL. The CDR3 loop spans 15 amino acids. V was shortened by 0 bases and J by 9 bases, with 15 bases between the two germline ends. In DNA, the CDR3 is TGCGCCAGCAGCCAAGAGGAGACAGGTAGCCGGCCCCAGCATTTT. This translates into CASSQEETGSRPQHF.

The CDR3 loop is CASSHRAGVETQYF. In DNA, the CDR3 is TGTGCCAGCAGCCACCGAGCGGGGGTGGAGACCCAGTACTTC. The chain joins TRBV7-9 to TRBJ2-5, with 8 nucleotides matching TRBD2. After removal of 5 bases from V and 5 bases from J, the junction contained 7 bases not matched to a gene. Germline V gives CDR1 SEHNR, CDR2 FQNEAQ (reference sequence). The CDR3 totals 14 residues.

This rearrangement joins TRBV15 to TRBJ1-4; D unclear. This CDR3 has 15 amino acids. From germline, CDR1 is LNHNV and CDR2 YYDKDF (reference sequence). Trimming took 5 bases from V and 2 from J, leaving 12 bases between them. CDR3 nucleotide sequence: TGTGCCACCAGCCCTTCAGGCGGGACTAATGAAAAACTGTTTTTT. Protein: CATSPSGGTNEKLFF.

The chain employs TRBV6-4 and TRBJ2-7, with 8 bases aligning to TRBD1. Trimming removed 6 bases from V and 7 bases from J; junction bases left unmatched: 20. The CDR3 spans 17 residues. Germline V gene sequence: CDR1 MRHNA, CDR2 SNTAGT. In DNA form, the CDR3 reads TGTGCCAGCAGGTCCCGGACAGGGAATCCCTCTACGGGGGAGCAGTACTTC. It is translated as CASRSRTGNPSTGEQYF.